The sequence of this T cell receptor beta chain was determined in a study of blood T cell repertoires in COVID-19. For the study at large: The analysed material was cDNA or gDNA that came from T cells, B-cell-depleted T cells, or PBMCs.

Some clones are missing from TCRdb's copy, which holds only in-frame ones; the method was immunoSEQ multiplex PCR. The repertoire holds tens of thousands of clones, with around 80% as singletons. J lost 0 bases, V lost 3 bases, and 2 bases had no gene match. Germline V gives CDR1 SGDLS, CDR2 YYNGEE. CDR3 length: 14 amino acids. Sequenced sample: peripheral blood. The clonotype originates from a human donor in a cohort sampled during active or convalescent COVID-19. The chain has TRBV9 and TRBJ1-2; 7 nucleotides match TRBD1. The CDR3 loop reads CASSAGQPNYGYTF. In nucleotides, the CDR3 is TGTGCCAGCAGCGCGGGACAGCCTAACTATGGCTACACCTTC.